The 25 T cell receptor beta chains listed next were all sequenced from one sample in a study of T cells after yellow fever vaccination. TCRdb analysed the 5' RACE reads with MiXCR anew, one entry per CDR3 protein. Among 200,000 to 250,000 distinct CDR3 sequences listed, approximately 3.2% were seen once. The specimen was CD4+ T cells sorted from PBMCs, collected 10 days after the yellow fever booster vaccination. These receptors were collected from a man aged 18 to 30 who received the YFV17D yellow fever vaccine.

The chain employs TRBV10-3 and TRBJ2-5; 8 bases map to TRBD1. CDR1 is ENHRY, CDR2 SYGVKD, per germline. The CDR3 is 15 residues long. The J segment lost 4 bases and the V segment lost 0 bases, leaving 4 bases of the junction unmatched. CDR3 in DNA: TGTGCCATCAGTGAGTCCTTCGGACAGGGAGAGACCCAGTACTTC. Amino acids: CAISESFGQGETQYF.

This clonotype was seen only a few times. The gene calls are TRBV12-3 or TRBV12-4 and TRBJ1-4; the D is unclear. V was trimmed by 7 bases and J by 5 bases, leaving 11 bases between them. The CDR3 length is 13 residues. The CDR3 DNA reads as TGTGCCAGCAATGCACAGCGAAATGAAAAACTGTTTTTT. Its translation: CASNAQRNEKLFF.

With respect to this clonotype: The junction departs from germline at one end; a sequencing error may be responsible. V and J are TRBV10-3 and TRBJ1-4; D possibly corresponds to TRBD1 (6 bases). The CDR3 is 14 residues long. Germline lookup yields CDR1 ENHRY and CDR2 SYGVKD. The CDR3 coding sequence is TGTGCCATCAGCTCCGGGACAACGAATGAAAAACTGTTTTTT. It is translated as CAISSGTTNEKLFF.

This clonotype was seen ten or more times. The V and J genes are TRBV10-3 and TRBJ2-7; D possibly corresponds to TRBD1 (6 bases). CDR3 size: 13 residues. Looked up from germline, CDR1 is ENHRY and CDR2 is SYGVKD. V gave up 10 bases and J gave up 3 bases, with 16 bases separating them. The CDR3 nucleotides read TGTGCCACCTACGGACAGTTAAACTACGAGCAGTACTTC. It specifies CATYGQLNYEQYF.

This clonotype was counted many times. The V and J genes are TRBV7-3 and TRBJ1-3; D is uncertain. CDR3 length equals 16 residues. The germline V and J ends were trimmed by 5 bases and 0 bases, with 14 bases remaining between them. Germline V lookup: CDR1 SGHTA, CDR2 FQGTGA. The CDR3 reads CASSTGPGFSGNTIYF. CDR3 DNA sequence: TGTGCCAGCAGCACCGGGCCGGGCTTCTCTGGAAACACCATATATTTT. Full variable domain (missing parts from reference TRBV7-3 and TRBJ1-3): GAGVSQTPSNKVTEKGKYVELRCDPISGHTALYWYRQSLGQGPEFLIYFQGTGAADDSGLPNDRFFAVRPEGSVSTLKIQRTERGDSAVYLCASSTGPGFSGNTIYFGEGSWLTVV.

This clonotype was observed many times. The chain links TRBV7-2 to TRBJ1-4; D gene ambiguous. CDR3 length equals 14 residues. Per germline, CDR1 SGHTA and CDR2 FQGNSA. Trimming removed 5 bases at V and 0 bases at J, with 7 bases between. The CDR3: CASSPHTTNEKLFF. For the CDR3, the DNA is TGTGCCAGCAGCCCACACACAACTAATGAAAAACTGTTTTTT.

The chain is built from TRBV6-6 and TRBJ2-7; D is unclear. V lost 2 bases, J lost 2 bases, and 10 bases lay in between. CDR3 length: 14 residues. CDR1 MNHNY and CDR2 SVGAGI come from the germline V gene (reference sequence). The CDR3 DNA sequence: TGTGCCAGCAGTTACAGGGCCGGTCCCTACGAGCAGTACGTC. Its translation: CASSYRAGPYEQYV.

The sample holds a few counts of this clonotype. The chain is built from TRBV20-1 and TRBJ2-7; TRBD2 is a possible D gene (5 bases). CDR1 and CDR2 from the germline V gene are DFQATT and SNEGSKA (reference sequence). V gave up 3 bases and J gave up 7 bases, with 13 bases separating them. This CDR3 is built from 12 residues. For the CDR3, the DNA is TGCAGTGCTAGGGGAGTTAAGGGTGAGCAGTACGTC. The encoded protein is CSARGVKGEQYV.

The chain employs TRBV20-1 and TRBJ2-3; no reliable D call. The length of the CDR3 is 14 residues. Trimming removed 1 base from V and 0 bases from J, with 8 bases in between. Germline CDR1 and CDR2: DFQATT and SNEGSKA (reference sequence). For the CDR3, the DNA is TGCAGTGCTAGAGTGGCGGCTAGCACAGATACGCAGTATTTT. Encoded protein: CSARVAASTDTQYF.

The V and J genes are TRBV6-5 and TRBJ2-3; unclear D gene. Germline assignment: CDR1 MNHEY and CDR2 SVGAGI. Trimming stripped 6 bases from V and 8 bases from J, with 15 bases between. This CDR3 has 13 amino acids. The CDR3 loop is CASRPILGRTQYF. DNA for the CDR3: TGTGCCAGCAGGCCCATACTTGGTCGTACGCAGTATTTT.

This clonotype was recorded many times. The CDR3 sequence: CASSPLPGSTDTQYF. CDR3 sequence (DNA): TGTGCCAGCAGTCCCCTTCCGGGGAGCACAGATACGCAGTATTTT. The J gene is TRBJ2-3, the V gene TRBV6-4; possible D gene TRBD2, 5 bases. Trimming pared 5 bases from V and 0 bases from J, leaving 12 bases between. CDR1 is MRHNA, CDR2 SNTAGT, per germline. The CDR3 loop spans 15 amino acids.

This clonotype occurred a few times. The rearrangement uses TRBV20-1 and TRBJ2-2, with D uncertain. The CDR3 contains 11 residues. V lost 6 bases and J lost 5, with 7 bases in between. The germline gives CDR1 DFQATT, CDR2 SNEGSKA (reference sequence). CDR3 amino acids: CSAPQTGELFF. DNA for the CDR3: TGCAGTGCCCCACAAACCGGGGAGCTGTTTTTT.

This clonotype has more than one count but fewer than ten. The CDR3: CASSRDREVGTQYF. The CDR3 DNA reads TGTGCCAGCTCACGGGACAGGGAAGTCGGTACGCAGTATTTT. The chain combines TRBV18 with TRBJ2-3; 9 positions agree with TRBD1. The J segment lost 8 bases and the V segment lost 4 bases, leaving 7 bases of the junction unmatched. This CDR3 is 14 amino acids long. CDR1 is KGHSH and CDR2 is LQKENI in the germline V gene.

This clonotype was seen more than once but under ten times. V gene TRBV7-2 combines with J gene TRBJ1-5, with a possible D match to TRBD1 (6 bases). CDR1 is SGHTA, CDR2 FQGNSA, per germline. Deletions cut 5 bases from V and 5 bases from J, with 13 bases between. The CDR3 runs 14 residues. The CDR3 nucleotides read TGTGCCAGCAGCCCCGGGACAATGGATCAGCCCCAGCATTTT. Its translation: CASSPGTMDQPQHF.

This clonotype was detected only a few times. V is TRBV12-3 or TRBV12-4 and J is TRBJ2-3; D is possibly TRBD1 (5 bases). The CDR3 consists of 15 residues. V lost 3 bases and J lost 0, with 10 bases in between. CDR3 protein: CASSFQGYSTDTQYF. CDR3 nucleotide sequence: TGTGCCAGCAGTTTTCAGGGTTACAGCACAGATACGCAGTATTTT.

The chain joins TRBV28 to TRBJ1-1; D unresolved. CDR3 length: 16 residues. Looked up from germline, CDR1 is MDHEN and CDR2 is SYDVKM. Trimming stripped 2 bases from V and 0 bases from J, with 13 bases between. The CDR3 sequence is CASSLMRLNMNTEAFF. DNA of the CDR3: TGTGCCAGCAGTTTAATGAGACTTAATATGAACACTGAAGCTTTCTTT.

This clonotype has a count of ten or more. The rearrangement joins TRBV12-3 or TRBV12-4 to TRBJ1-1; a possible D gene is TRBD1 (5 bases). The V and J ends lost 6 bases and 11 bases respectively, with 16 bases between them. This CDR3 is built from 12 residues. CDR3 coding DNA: TGTGCCAGCAGGGCTAACGGAGGGGTGGCTTTCTTT. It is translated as CASRANGGVAFF.

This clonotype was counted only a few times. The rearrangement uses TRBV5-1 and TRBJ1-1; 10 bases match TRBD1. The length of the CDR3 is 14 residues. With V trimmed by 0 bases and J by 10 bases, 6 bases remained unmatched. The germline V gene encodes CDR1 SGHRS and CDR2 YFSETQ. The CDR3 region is CASSLAPDRGRAFF. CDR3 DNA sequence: TGCGCCAGCAGCTTGGCCCCCGACAGGGGGCGAGCTTTCTTT.

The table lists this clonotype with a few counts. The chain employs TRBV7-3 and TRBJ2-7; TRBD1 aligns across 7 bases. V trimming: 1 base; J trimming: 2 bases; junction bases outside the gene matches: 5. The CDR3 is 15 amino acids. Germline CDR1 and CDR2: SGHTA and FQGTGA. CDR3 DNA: TGTGCCAGCAGCTTAAGCCCGACAGGGACCTACGAGCAGTACGTC. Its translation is CASSLSPTGTYEQYV.

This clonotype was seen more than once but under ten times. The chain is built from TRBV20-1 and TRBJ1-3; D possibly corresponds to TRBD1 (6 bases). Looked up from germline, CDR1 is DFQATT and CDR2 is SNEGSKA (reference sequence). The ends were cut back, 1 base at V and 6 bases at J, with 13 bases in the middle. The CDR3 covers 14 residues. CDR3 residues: CSARVQGTKNTIYF. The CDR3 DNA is TGCAGTGCTAGAGTGCAGGGGACGAAAAACACCATATATTTT.

In DNA form, the CDR3 reads TGTGCCAGCAAAGGGATCGATGGAAACACCATATATTTT. It encodes CASKGIDGNTIYF. This sequence joins TRBV5-4 and TRBJ1-3; D unclear. The CDR3 is made up of 13 amino acids. Germline V gives CDR1 SGHNT, CDR2 YYREEE (reference sequence). V was clipped by 6 bases and J by 3 bases, with 10 bases between them.

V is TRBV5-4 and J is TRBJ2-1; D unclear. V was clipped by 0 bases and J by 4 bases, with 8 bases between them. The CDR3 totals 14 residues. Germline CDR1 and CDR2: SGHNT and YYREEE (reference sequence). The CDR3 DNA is TGTGCCAGCAGCTTGGCCGCGGCTTACAATGAGCAGTTCTTC. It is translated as CASSLAAAYNEQFF.

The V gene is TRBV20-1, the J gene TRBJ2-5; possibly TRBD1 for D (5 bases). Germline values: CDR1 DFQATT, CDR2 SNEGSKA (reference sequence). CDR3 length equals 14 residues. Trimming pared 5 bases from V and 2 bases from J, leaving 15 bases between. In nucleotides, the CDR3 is TGCAGTGCTGGTGAAATGGGGCGACAAGAGACCCAGTACTTC. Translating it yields CSAGEMGRQETQYF.

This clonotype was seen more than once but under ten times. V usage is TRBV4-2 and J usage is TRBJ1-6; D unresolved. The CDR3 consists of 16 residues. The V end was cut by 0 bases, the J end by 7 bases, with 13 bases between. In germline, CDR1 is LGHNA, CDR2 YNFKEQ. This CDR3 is CASSQEPGVGNSPLHF. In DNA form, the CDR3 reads TGTGCCAGCAGCCAAGAGCCTGGGGTGGGGAATTCACCCCTCCACTTT.

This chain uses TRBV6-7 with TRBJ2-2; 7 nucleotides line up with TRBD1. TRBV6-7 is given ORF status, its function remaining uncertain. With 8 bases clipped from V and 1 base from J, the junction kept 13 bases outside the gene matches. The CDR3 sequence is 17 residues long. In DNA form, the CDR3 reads TGTGCCAGCTTCTTAAATGGCGGACAGGAGAACACCGGGGAGCTGTTTTTT. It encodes CASFLNGGQENTGELFF.